The table lists the clone carrying this T cell receptor (beta chain) with many counts. Germline CDR1 MNHNS, CDR2 SASEGT. V gave up 8 bases and J gave up 4 bases, with 20 bases separating them. The CDR3 covers 15 residues. Stability of Graves' hyperthyroidism was defined as absent ophthalmopathy progression within 18 months. Aged 18 to 65, the patients had hyperthyroidism that was newly diagnosed and had lasted under 2 months. Patients with uncontrolled infections, other autoimmune diseases, pregnancy or lactation were excluded. This sample is part of a study of T cells in Graves' hyperthyroidism and ophthalmopathy. Template material for amplifying TCR beta CDR3 regions consisted of RNA transcripts. First-round RT-PCR with HTBI primers amplified the TCR CDR3 region. MiXCR was run by TCRdb on the multiplex PCR reads, yielding one entry per CDR3 protein. The profile shows under 350,000 distinct CDR3 sequences, 15% to 20% of them singletons.

The sample consisted of blood. The chain employs TRBV6-1 and TRBJ2-5; D unclear. The sequence was obtained from a woman aged 45 to 65 with Graves' hyperthyroidism. CDR3: CASAVGQTSGETQYF. CDR3 DNA sequence: TGTGCCAGCGCAGTGGGTCAGACTTCCGGAGAGACCCAGTACTTC.